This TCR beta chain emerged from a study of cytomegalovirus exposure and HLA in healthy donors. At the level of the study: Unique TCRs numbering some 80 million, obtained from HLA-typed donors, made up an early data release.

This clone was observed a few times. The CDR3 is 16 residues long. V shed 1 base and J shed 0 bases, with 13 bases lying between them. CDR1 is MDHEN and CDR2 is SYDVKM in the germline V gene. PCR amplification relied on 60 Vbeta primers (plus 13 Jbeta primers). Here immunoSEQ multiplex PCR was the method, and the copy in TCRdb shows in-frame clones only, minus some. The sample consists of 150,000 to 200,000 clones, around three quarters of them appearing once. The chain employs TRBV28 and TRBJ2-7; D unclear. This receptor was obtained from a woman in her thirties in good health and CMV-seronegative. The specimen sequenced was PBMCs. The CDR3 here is CASSLFSRSSSYEQYF. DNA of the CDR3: TGTGCCAGCAGTTTATTCTCACGGTCGAGCTCCTACGAGCAGTACTTC. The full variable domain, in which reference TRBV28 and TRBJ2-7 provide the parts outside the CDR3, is DVKVTQSSRYLVKRTGEKVFLECVQDMDHENMFWYRQDPGLGLRLIYFSYDVKMKEKGDIPEGYSVSREKKERFSLILESASTNQTSMYLCASSLFSRSSSYEQYFGPGTRLTVT.